This T cell receptor beta chain was found in a study of glioma-infiltrating T cells. Amplification of TCR alpha and beta CDR3 regions from RNA used iRepertoire nested multiplex PCR. TCRdb re-analysed the multiplex PCR reads in MiXCR, keeping a single row per CDR3 protein. Of 100,000 to 150,000 distinct CDR3 sequences in the sample, less than 30% were seen once. This clonotype appeared a few times. Its antigen is still unknown. The V gene end was trimmed by 0 bases and the J gene end by 2 bases; junction bases not matched to a gene: 10. This CDR3 has 17 residues. Germline lookup yields CDR1 LGHDT and CDR2 YNNKEL (reference sequence). Study-level points and caveats: Very few CDR3 sequences were shared between tissue and blood.

This chain uses TRBV3-1 with TRBJ2-7, with 7 bases lining up with TRBD1. Sequencing used glioma tissue, nonneoplastic brain tissue, or PBMCs (not recorded which). This TCR derives from a human donor with low-grade glioma or glioblastoma, undergoing nonglioma brain surgery, or in good health (not recorded which). As DNA, the CDR3 is TGTGCCAGCAGCCAAGATCTACAGGGACAGATCACCTACGAGCAGTACTTC. This codes for CASSQDLQGQITYEQYF.